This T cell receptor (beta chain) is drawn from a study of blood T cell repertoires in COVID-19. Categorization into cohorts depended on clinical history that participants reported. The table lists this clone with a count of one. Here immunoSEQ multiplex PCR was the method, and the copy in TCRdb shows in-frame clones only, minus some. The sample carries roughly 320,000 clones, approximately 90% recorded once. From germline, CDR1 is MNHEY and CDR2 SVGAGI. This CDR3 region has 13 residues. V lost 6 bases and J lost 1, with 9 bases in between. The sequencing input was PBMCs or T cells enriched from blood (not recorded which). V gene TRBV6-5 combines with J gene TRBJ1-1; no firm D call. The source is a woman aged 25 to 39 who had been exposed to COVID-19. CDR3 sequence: CASRTETNTEAFF. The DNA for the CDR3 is TGTGCCAGCAGAACAGAAACGAACACTGAAGCTTTCTTT.